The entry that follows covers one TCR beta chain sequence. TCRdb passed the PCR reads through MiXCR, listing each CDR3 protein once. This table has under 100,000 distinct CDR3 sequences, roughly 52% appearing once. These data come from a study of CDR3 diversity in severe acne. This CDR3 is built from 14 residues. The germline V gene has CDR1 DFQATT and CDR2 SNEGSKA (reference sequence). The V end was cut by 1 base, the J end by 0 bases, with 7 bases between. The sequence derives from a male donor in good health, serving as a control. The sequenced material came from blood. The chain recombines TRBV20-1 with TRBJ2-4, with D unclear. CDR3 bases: TGCAGTGCTAGAGTCCAGCTAGCCAAAAACATTCAGTACTTC. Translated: CSARVQLAKNIQYF.